The 17 T cell receptor beta chains reported below all come from one sample, sequenced in a study of CD8 T cells in ankylosing spondylitis. Study-level findings and limits: Blood from ankylosing spondylitis patients appeared to carry a characteristic roughly eight-variant TCR beta motif.

These receptors are not linked to any known antigen. One entry per CDR3 protein results from TCRdb running MiXCR on the 5' RACE reads. Here the sample spans some 840,000 distinct CDR3 sequences, about 11% being singletons. Sequencing was carried out using blood, either unsorted or a sorted T cell fraction (not recorded which). These receptors were collected from a male donor with ankylosing spondylitis.

This clonotype was counted only a few times. The rearrangement joins TRBV12-3 or TRBV12-4 to TRBJ2-5; D not resolved. This CDR3 contains 13 residues. Trimming shortened V by 2 bases and J by 3 bases, and 7 bases separated the two germline ends. The DNA for the CDR3 is TGTGCCAGCAGTTTAATGGCGGAAGAGACCCAGTACTTC. It is translated as CASSLMAEETQYF.

About this clonotype: The junction departs from germline at one end; a sequencing error may be responsible. This rearrangement joins TRBV7-8 to TRBJ1-3; TRBD1 aligns across 9 bases. CDR1 is SGHVS, CDR2 FQNEAQ, per germline. This CDR3 has 14 residues. The CDR3 sequence: CASSTGTGRKTIYF. Written as DNA, the CDR3 is TGTGCCAGCAGCACCGGGACAGGGAGAAAGACCATATATTTT.

This clonotype was seen a few times. The chain combines TRBV7-2 with TRBJ2-7, with 12 bases identical to TRBD2. This CDR3 contains 16 residues. Germline V gives CDR1 SGHTA, CDR2 FQGNSA. Trimming at V came to 5 bases and at J to 5 bases, leaving 10 bases not matched to a gene. The CDR3 here is CASSPRLAGAFDEQYF. In nucleotides, the CDR3 is TGTGCCAGCAGCCCGCGACTAGCGGGAGCTTTCGACGAGCAGTACTTC.

This clonotype was detected a few times. This chain uses TRBV7-2 with TRBJ1-6; 8 positions match TRBD1. V gave up 4 bases and J gave up 10 bases; unmatched junction bases: 6. This CDR3 comprises 14 residues. Germline V gene lookup returns CDR1 SGHTA and CDR2 FQGNSA. In DNA, the CDR3 is TGTGCCAGCAGCTCCGGACAGGGCCGGTCACCCCTCCACTTT. It is translated as CASSSGQGRSPLHF. Filled out from reference TRBV7-2 and TRBJ1-6, the complete variable domain reads GAGVSQSPSNKVTEKGKDVELRCDPISGHTALYWYRQSLGQGLEFLIYFQGNSAPDKSGLPSDRFSAERTGGSVSTLTIQRTQQEDSAVYLCASSSGQGRSPLHFGNGTRLTVT.

This clonotype was observed many times. The rearrangement joins TRBV5-1 to TRBJ1-1; 7 bases are shared with TRBD1. The CDR3 is made up of 14 amino acids. After removal of 2 bases from V and 4 bases from J, the junction contained 5 bases not matched to a gene. Germline V CDR1 and CDR2: SGHRS, YFSETQ. For the CDR3, the DNA is TGCGCCAGCAGCTTTGACCCAGGGGGCACTGAAGCTTTCTTT. Its protein product is CASSFDPGGTEAFF.

This clonotype was observed a handful of times. The gene calls are TRBV28 and TRBJ1-2; no definite D call. This CDR3 comprises 15 residues. V gave up 6 bases and J gave up 0 bases, with 14 bases separating them. Germline values: CDR1 MDHEN, CDR2 SYDVKM. CDR3 protein: CASSLGRNANYGYTF. The CDR3 nucleotides are TGTGCCAGCAGCTTAGGACGGAACGCTAACTATGGCTACACCTTC.

In its sample, this clonotype was seen many times. This chain uses TRBV29-1 with TRBJ1-5; D is perhaps TRBD1 (5 bases). CDR3 length equals 13 residues. V was clipped by 7 bases and J by 2 bases, with 12 bases between them. CDR1 is SQVTM, CDR2 ANQGSEA, per germline. The CDR3 DNA follows: TGCAGCGCCGCCGACAGTGGCAATCAGCCCCAGCATTTT. Translating gives CSAADSGNQPQHF.

The chain joins TRBV27 to TRBJ2-7, with D possibly matching TRBD2 (6 bases). The CDR3 length is 16 residues. Looked up from germline, CDR1 is MNHEY and CDR2 is SMNVEV (reference sequence). Trimming took 5 bases from V and 4 from J, leaving 21 bases between them. CDR3 loop: CASSPRLVFPSYEQYF. The CDR3, as DNA: TGTGCCAGCAGTCCCCGACTAGTTTTCCCCTCTTACGAGCAGTACTTC.

This clonotype appeared a few times. The genes are TRBV20-1 and TRBJ1-2; possible D gene TRBD1, 6 bases. This CDR3 region has 14 residues. Germline V gene sequence: CDR1 DFQATT, CDR2 SNEGSKA (reference sequence). The V end was cut by 0 bases, the J end by 4 bases, with 12 bases between. CDR3 in amino acids: CSARDRQGLYGYTF. The CDR3 DNA is TGCAGTGCTAGAGATAGGCAGGGGCTCTATGGCTACACCTTC.

In this sample, this clonotype turned up a few times. The chain uses TRBV6-5 and TRBJ1-1; 7 nucleotides match TRBD1. With V trimmed by 2 bases and J by 4 bases, 4 bases remained unmatched. The CDR3 is 14 amino acids. Germline CDR1 and CDR2: MNHEY and SVGAGI. The DNA for the CDR3 is TGTGCCAGCAGTTACCAAAACAGGGGCACTGAAGCTTTCTTT. This encodes CASSYQNRGTEAFF.

A note on this clonotype: A read error may explain this, as a much larger clone is one base away. The chain links TRBV12-3 or TRBV12-4 to TRBJ2-1; D uncertain. Trimming removed 6 bases at V and 5 bases at J, with 2 bases between. CDR3 size: 10 residues. For the CDR3, the DNA is TGTGCCAGCAGGCACAATGAGCAGTTCTTC. Translation gives CASRHNEQFF.

V usage is TRBV19 and J usage is TRBJ1-5; D is perhaps TRBD1 (6 bases). V was cut by 4 bases and J by 3 bases, with 10 bases left in between. This CDR3 has 14 residues. Germline V lookup: CDR1 LNHDA, CDR2 SQIVND (reference sequence). The CDR3 DNA is TGTGCCAGTAGTAGTGGACAGTACAATCAGCCCCAGCATTTT. Translation gives CASSSGQYNQPQHF.

CDR3 residues: CASSERLAGNEQFF. The CDR3 DNA reads TGCGCCAGCAGTGAAAGGCTAGCGGGAAATGAGCAGTTCTTC. The chain couples TRBV10-1 to TRBJ2-1, with TRBD2 matching 9 bases. The V gene end was trimmed by 3 bases and the J gene end by 7 bases; junction bases not matched to a gene: 4. The CDR3 runs 14 residues. Germline CDR1 and CDR2: WNHNN and SYGVQD (reference sequence).

Only a few counts were recorded for this clonotype. The rearrangement links TRBV6-2 or TRBV6-3 to TRBJ1-1, with 8 bases identical to TRBD1. Trimming cost V 5 bases and J 5 bases; bases outside gene matches: 4. The CDR3 has 13 residues. Per the germline V gene, CDR1 is MNHEY and CDR2 is SVGEGT. The CDR3 DNA sequence: TGTGCCAGCAGTGTGACAGGGGAAACTGAAGCTTTCTTT. Protein sequence: CASSVTGETEAFF.

This clonotype came up a few times. This rearrangement joins TRBV29-1 to TRBJ2-1, with 8 bases matching TRBD1. The CDR3 runs to 13 residues. Germline V lookup: CDR1 SQVTM, CDR2 ANQGSEA. Trimming cost V 6 bases and J 5 bases; bases outside gene matches: 6. CDR3 nucleotide sequence: TGCAGCGTCGGCGGACAGGGTGACAATGAGCAGTTCTTC. This translates into CSVGGQGDNEQFF.

The chain carries TRBV2 and TRBJ1-2, with a weak D call TRBD1 (5 bases). The CDR3 has 13 residues. Germline values: CDR1 SNHLY, CDR2 FYNNEI. The germline V and J ends were trimmed by 0 bases and 4 bases, with 6 bases remaining between them. The CDR3 coding sequence is TGTGCCAGCAGTGAAGCGACAGTCTATGGCTACACCTTC. Translated: CASSEATVYGYTF.

This clonotype was seen only a few times. The chain links TRBV20-1 to TRBJ2-1; a possible D gene is TRBD2 (6 bases). Between the trimmed V and J ends, which lost 3 bases and 4 bases, there was a span of 19 bases. CDR1 DFQATT and CDR2 SNEGSKA come from the germline V gene (reference sequence). This CDR3 spans 16 amino acids. This CDR3 reads CSASRPSAGIYNEQFF. The CDR3 bases are TGCAGTGCTAGTCGCCCATCGGCGGGGATATACAATGAGCAGTTCTTC.